The 8 T cell receptor beta chains given below trace back to one sample, sequenced in a study of blood T cell repertoires in COVID-19. Measured with immunoSEQ multiplex PCR; TCRdb has only the in-frame clones, and not every one. The sample records over 400,000 clones, 85% to 90% being singletons. The material sequenced was peripheral blood. The source of these receptors is a woman aged 45-65 years with COVID-19, enrolled during active disease.

This chain joins TRBV5-6 and TRBJ2-7, with 8 bases that match TRBD2. Trimming at V came to 1 base and at J to 7 bases, leaving 4 bases not matched to a gene. Germline-derived CDR1 and CDR2 are SGHDT and YYEEEE. This CDR3 has 13 residues. CDR3 bases: TGTGCCAGCAGCTTGACGGGGGGGCTTGAGCAGTACTTC. Translated, it gives CASSLTGGLEQYF.

V usage is TRBV6-5 and J usage is TRBJ2-6; tentative D call: TRBD1 (6 bases). Trimming took off 11 bases at V and 0 bases at J, with 11 bases between the two ends. This CDR3 is built from 14 residues. In germline, CDR1 is MNHEY, CDR2 SVGAGI. The CDR3 DNA reads as TGTGCCGTACAGGGTCTCTCTGGGGCCAACGTCCTGACTTTC. Amino acid sequence: CAVQGLSGANVLTF.

This chain connects TRBV19 to TRBJ1-1, with 10 bases matching TRBD1. The CDR3 is 15 residues long. V lost 6 bases, J lost 3 bases, and 7 bases stayed unmatched. Germline CDR1 LNHDA, CDR2 SQIVND (reference sequence). CDR3 residues: CASRNYGTGDTEAFF. As DNA, the CDR3 is TGTGCCAGTAGGAACTACGGGACAGGGGACACTGAAGCTTTCTTT. The variable domain in full, with the rest retrieved from reference TRBV19 and TRBJ1-1, is DGGITQSPKYLFRKEGQNVTLSCEQNLNHDAMYWYRQDPGQGLRLIYYSQIVNDFQKGDIAEGYSVSREKKESFPLTVTSAQKNPTAFYLCASRNYGTGDTEAFFGQGTRLTVV.

This chain links TRBV2 with TRBJ2-5; 9 nucleotides line up with TRBD2. Germline CDR1 reads SNHLY; CDR2 reads FYNNEI. V was pared by 3 bases and J by 2 bases, with 4 bases of the junction left unmatched. There are 15 residues in the CDR3. This CDR3 reads CASSEVLAGQETQYF. CDR3 in DNA: TGTGCCAGCAGTGAGGTGCTAGCGGGGCAAGAGACCCAGTACTTC. The whole variable domain, remainder taken from reference TRBV2 and TRBJ2-5, is EPEVTQTPSHQVTQMGQEVILRCVPISNHLYFYWYRQILGQKVEFLVSFYNNEISEKSEIFDDQFSVERPDGSNFTLKIRSTKLEDSAMYFCASSEVLAGQETQYFGPGTRLLVL.

J is TRBJ2-7 and V is TRBV5-1; D is ambiguous. Germline V gives CDR1 SGHRS, CDR2 YFSETQ. Trimming took off 4 bases at V and 0 bases at J, with 14 bases between the two ends. The CDR3 totals 15 residues. The CDR3 coding sequence is TGCGCCAGCAGCCCAGTGCGGTCCCTCTCCTACGAGCAGTACTTC. Amino acids: CASSPVRSLSYEQYF.

CDR3 coding DNA: TGTGCCAGCAGCCAAAGGGGGCCCGAAGCTTTCTTT. Amino acids: CASSQRGPEAFF. The chain joins TRBV6-5 to TRBJ1-1; the match to TRBD1 covers 7 bases. The CDR3 totals 12 residues. Trimming at V came to 6 bases and at J to 8 bases, leaving 6 bases not matched to a gene. Germline-derived CDR1 and CDR2 are MNHEY and SVGAGI.

This chain joins TRBV3-1 (or the pseudogene TRBV3-2) and TRBJ2-5, with 8 bases lining up with TRBD2. This CDR3 is built from 16 residues. Unmatched junction bases numbered 4, after V lost 1 base and J lost 0 bases. Germline V gene sequence: CDR1 LGHDT, CDR2 YNNKEL (reference sequence). This CDR3 is CASSQGLAQHQETQYF. As DNA, the CDR3 is TGTGCCAGCAGCCAAGGACTAGCGCAACACCAAGAGACCCAGTACTTC.

The chain employs TRBV9 and TRBJ2-1; possibly TRBD2 for D (6 bases). The CDR3 extends over 15 amino acids. The germline V gene has CDR1 SGDLS and CDR2 YYNGEE. V lost 4 bases and J 1 base, leaving 12 bases between the germline ends. The CDR3 coding sequence is TGTGCCAGCAGCCCCCGGGACTTGTCCTACAATGAGCAGTTCTTC. It codes for CASSPRDLSYNEQFF.